This T cell receptor (beta chain) emerged from a study of beta chain features in type 1 diabetes. Overall study findings and caveats: Lower insertion and higher deletion counts appeared at VDJ junctions in type 1 diabetes patients. Unsettled here was the matter of whether HLA type influences TCRB rearrangement.

Germline V gene lookup returns CDR1 KGHSH and CDR2 LQKENI. V lost 3 bases, J lost 4 bases, and 5 bases lay in between. This CDR3 is 12 amino acids long. This clone was observed a handful of times. Its antigen remains unknown. Expressed TCRB transcripts were sequenced after all isolated RNA was converted to cDNA. The table came from immunoSEQ multiplex PCR; TCRdb's copy has only in-frame clones and leaves some out. The data contain 400,000 to 550,000 clones, roughly an eighth of them singletons. V is TRBV18 and J is TRBJ2-3; no clear D. The TCR was taken from a woman younger than 30 in good health. Sample: naive CD4+ T cells from blood. The CDR3 loop is CASSPYADTQYF. The CDR3 DNA reads as TGTGCCAGCTCACCGTATGCAGATACGCAGTATTTT.